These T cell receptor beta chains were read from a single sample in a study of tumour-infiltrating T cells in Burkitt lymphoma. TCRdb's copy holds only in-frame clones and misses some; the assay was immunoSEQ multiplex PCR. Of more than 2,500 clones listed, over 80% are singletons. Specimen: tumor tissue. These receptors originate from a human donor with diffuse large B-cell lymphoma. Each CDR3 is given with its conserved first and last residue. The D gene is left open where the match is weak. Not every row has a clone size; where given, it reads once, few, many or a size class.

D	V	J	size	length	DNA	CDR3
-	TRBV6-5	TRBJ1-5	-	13	TGTGCCAGCAGCGCCTGGGATAATCAGCCCCAGCATTTT	CASSAWDNQPQHF
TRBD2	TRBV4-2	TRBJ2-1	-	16	TGTGCCAGCAGCCACAAGAGAAAGTTGGGACTAGTGGGGCAGTTCTTC	CASSHKRKLGLVGQFF
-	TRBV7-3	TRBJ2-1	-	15	TGTGCCAGCAGCCCAGGGACCTTCCCTTACAATGAGCAGTTCTTC	CASSPGTFPYNEQFF
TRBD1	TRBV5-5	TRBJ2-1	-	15	TGTGCCAGCAGTTATGGACAGGGGGTGTTTGATGAGCAGTTCTTC	CASSYGQGVFDEQFF
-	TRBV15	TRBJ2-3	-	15	TGTGCCACCAGCAGAGACAGGAGCAGCACAGATACGCAGTATTTT	CATSRDRSSTDTQYF
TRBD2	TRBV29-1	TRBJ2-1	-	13	TGCAGCGTTGTAGCGGGAGGGGGCAATGAGCAGTTCTTC	CSVVAGGGNEQFF
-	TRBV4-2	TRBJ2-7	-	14	TGTGCCAGCAGCCAAGATCTCGGGAGTTACGAGCAGTACTTC	CASSQDLGSYEQYF
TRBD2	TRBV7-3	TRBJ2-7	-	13	TGTGCCAGCGGTGTAGCGGGAGGTTACGAGCAGTACTTC	CASGVAGGYEQYF
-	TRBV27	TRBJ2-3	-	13	TGTGCCAGCAGTAGTCTTGGGAATCAGCCCCAGTATTTT	CASSSLGNQPQYF
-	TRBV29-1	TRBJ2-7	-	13	TGCAGCGTTGACCTCGACAGCAGCTACGAGCAGTACTTC	CSVDLDSSYEQYF
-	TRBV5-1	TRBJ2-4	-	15	TGCGCCAGCAGCTTGGCCCCCGTAGCCAAAAACATTCAGTACTTC	CASSLAPVAKNIQYF
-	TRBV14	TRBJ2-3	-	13	TGTGCCAGCAGCCAGGCTAGTCCAGATACGCAGTATTTT	CASSQASPDTQYF
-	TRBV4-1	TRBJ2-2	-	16	TGCGCCAGCAGCCAAGATCCGACAAGTTACACCGGGGAGCTGTTTTTT	CASSQDPTSYTGELFF
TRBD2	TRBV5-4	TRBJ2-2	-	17	TGTGCCAGCAGCACGGGACTAGCGGGAGTTTACACCGGGGAGCTGTTTTTT	CASSTGLAGVYTGELFF
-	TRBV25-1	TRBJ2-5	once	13	TGTGCCAGCGGCCTCAGGGGAGAAGAGACCCAGTACTTC	CASGLRGEETQYF
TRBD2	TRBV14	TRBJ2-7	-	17	TGTGCCAGCAGCCAAGATGGTAGCGGGAGGGCCTCCTACGAGCAGTACTTC	CASSQDGSGRASYEQYF
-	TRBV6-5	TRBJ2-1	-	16	TGTGCCAGCAGTTCGGTATCACCCCAACCCTACAATGAGCAGTTCTTC	CASSSVSPQPYNEQFF
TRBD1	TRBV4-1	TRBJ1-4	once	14	TGCGCCAGCAGCCAAGATCCCAGGGGGGAAAAACTGTTTTTT	CASSQDPRGEKLFF
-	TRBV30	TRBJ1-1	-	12	TGTGCCTGGAGGCCGGGGGACACTGAAGCTTTCTTT	CAWRPGDTEAFF
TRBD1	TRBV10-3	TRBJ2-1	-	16	TGTGCCATCAGTGGTGGTTGGGACAGGAGCTACAATGAGCAGTTCTTC	CAISGGWDRSYNEQFF
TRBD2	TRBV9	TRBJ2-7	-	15	TGTGCCAGCAGCGCAGCCCCTAGCGGGACCTACGAGCAGTACTTC	CASSAAPSGTYEQYF
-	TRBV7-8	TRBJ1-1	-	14	TGTGCCAGCAGTTCCGTCCGTCGGGAAGCTGAAGCTTTCTTT	CASSSVRREAEAFF
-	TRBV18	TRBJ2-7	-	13	TGTGCCAGCTCGCCAGGGACTGCCTACGAGCAGTACTTC	CASSPGTAYEQYF
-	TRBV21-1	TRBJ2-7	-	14	TGTGCCAGCACCCCCTCAGGAAGGGGCTACGAGCAGTACTTC	CASTPSGRGYEQYF
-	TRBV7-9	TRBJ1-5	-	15	TGTGCCAGCAGCTTAGACCACGAGGGAGGACAGCCCCAGCATTTT	CASSLDHEGGQPQHF
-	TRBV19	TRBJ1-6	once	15	TGTGCCAGTAGTATTGGCGGGAGTAGGAATTCACCCCTCCACTTT	CASSIGGSRNSPLHF
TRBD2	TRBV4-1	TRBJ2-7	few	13	TGCGCCAGCAGCCAAGATACTAGCGTCGAGCAGTACTTC	CASSQDTSVEQYF
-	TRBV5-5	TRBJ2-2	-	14	TGTGCCAGCAGCTTGGGGACTGCCACCGGGGAGCTGTTTTTT	CASSLGTATGELFF
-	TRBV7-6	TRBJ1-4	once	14	TGTGCCAGCAGCGTCGAAGGGCCGAGGGAAAAACTGTTTTTT	CASSVEGPREKLFF
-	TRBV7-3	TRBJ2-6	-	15	TGTGCCAGCAGCTTAACACAGGCTGGGGCCAACGTCCTGACTTTC	CASSLTQAGANVLTF
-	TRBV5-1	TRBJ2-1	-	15	TGCGCCAGCAGCCCAGCCACGAGCTCCTACAATGAGCAGTTCTTC	CASSPATSSYNEQFF
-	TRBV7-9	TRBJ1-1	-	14	TGTGCCAGCAGCTTCTATATCATGAACACTGAAGCTTTCTTT	CASSFYIMNTEAFF
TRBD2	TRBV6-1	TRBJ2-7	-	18	TGTGCCAGCAGTGAAGCACTAGCGGGGGGGTTAAGCTCCTACGAGCAGTACTTC	CASSEALAGGLSSYEQYF
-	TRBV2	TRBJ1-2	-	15	TGTGCCAGCAGAGAGACGGCGCCAGACTATTATGGCTACACCTTC	CASRETAPDYYGYTF
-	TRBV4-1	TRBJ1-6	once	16	TGCGCCAGCAGCCAACTCCGGGACCTAATAGATTCACCCCTCCACTTT	CASSQLRDLIDSPLHF
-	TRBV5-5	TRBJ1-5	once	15	TGTGCCAGCAGCCCCGGGACACTCGTCAATCAGCCCCAGCATTTT	CASSPGTLVNQPQHF
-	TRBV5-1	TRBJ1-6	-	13	TGCGCCAGCAACGACGGGGGAAATTCACCCCTCCACTTT	CASNDGGNSPLHF
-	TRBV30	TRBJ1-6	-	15	TGTGCCTGGAGCCTACAGGGTGCACCATGGTCACCCCTCCACTTT	CAWSLQGAPWSPLHF
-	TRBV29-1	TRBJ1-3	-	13	TGCAGCGTCGAACAGGGTTCTGGAAACACCATATATTTT	CSVEQGSGNTIYF
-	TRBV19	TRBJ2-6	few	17	TGTGCCAGTAGTATAGCTGACAGGCGCTCTGGGGCCAACGTCCTGACTTTC	CASSIADRRSGANVLTF
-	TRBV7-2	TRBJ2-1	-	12	TGTGCCAGCAGCTTCAGGGGCGGTGAGCAGTTCTTC	CASSFRGGEQFF
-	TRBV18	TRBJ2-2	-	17	TGTGCCAGCTCACCCATAAGAGAGCGTCCGAACACCGGGGAGCTGTTTTTT	CASSPIRERPNTGELFF
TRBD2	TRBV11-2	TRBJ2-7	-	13	TGTGCCAGCAGCTTAATAACTAGCGCTGAGCAGTACTTC	CASSLITSAEQYF
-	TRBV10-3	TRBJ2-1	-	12	TGTGCCATCAGCGGAGTATACAATGAGCAGTTCTTC	CAISGVYNEQFF
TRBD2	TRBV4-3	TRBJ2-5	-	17	TGCGCCAGCAGCCAAGAGGGAGGACTAGCGGGGCAAGAGACCCAGTACTTC	CASSQEGGLAGQETQYF
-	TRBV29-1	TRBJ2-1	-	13	TGCAGCGTTGAAGACCCTACTAGGTATGAGCAGTTCTTC	CSVEDPTRYEQFF
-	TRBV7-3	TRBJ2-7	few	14	TGTGCCAGCAGCTTAGTAGGGGCAGGCTACGAGCAGTACTTC	CASSLVGAGYEQYF
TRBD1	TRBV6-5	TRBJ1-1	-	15	TGTGCCAGAACCCCACAGGGGTTAGGAAACACTGAAGCTTTCTTT	CARTPQGLGNTEAFF
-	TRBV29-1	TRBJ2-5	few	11	TGCAGCGTTGCGCAGCAAGAGACCCAGTACTTC	CSVAQQETQYF
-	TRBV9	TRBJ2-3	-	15	TGTGCCAGCAGCCCTTTCGGGGGCCTCACAGATACGCAGTATTTT	CASSPFGGLTDTQYF
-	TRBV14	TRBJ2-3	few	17	TGTGCCAGCAGCCAAGTTCAGAGAAGGCACTTCACAGATACGCAGTATTTT	CASSQVQRRHFTDTQYF
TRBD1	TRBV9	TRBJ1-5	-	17	TGTGCCAGCAGCGTAGTTAAGACAGGGGATAGCAATCAGCCCCAGCATTTT	CASSVVKTGDSNQPQHF
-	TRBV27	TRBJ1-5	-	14	TGTGCCACCGCGCAGGGCAGGGGCTATCAGCCCCAGCATTTT	CATAQGRGYQPQHF
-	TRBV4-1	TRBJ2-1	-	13	TGCGCCAGCAGCCAAGATAAGGGCAACGAGCAGTTCTTC	CASSQDKGNEQFF
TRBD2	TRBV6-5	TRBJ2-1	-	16	TGTGCCAGCAGTTACCCCGGGACTAGCGGCTTTAATGAGCAGTTCTTC	CASSYPGTSGFNEQFF
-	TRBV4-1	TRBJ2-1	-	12	TGCGCCAGCAGCCAAGAACTCAATGAGCAGTTCTTC	CASSQELNEQFF
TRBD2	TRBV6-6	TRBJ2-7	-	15	TGTGCCAGCACCCAGGGTGCGGGGGAGCCCTACGAGCAGTACTTC	CASTQGAGEPYEQYF
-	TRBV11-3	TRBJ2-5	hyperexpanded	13	TGTGCCAGCAGAGGACGGAATCAAGAGACCCAGTACTTC	CASRGRNQETQYF
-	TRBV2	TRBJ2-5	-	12	TGTGCCAGCAGACCCCAGGTAGAGACCCAGTACTTC	CASRPQVETQYF